This T cell receptor beta chain was sequenced during a study of cytomegalovirus exposure and HLA in healthy donors. Regarding the study as a whole: Among TCR beta chains of equal frequency, HLA-associated ones were more clonally expanded in a later analysis. Approximately 18,000 TCR beta sequences were associated with HLA alleles at 0.05 false discovery rate in a later analysis.

Concerning this clone: Its antigen remains unidentified.

Germline CDR1 and CDR2: SGHNT and YYREEE (reference sequence). The length of the CDR3 is 15 residues. J lost 4 bases, V lost 4 bases, and 9 bases had no gene match. Primers included in the PCR were 60 Vbeta and 13 Jbeta primers. Clones were sequenced by immunoSEQ multiplex PCR, and TCRdb holds only the in-frame ones, with some missing. The sample yields about 150,000 clones, over 60% seen once. Material: PBMCs. The J gene is TRBJ1-2, the V gene TRBV5-4; 8 nucleotides align to TRBD1. This sequence was found in a woman aged 40 to 50 in good health and CMV-seronegative. The chain's CDR3 is CASSLRGQVVYGYTF. DNA for the CDR3: TGTGCCAGCAGCCTCAGGGGACAGGTTGTCTATGGCTACACCTTC.